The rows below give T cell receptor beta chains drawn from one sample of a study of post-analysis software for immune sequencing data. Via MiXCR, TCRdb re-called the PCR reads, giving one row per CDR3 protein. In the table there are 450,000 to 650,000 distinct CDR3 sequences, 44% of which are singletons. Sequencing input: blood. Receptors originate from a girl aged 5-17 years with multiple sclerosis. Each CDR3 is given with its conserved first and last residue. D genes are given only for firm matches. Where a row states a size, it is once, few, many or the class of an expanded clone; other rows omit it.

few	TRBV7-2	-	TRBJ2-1	CASSLLEDEQFF	TGTGCCAGCAGCTTACTCGAGGATGAGCAGTTCTTC
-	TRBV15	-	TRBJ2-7	CATSRDRGLVEQYF	TGTGCCACCAGCAGAGACAGGGGACTCGTCGAGCAGTACTTC
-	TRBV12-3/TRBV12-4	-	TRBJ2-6	CASSLDSIRSGANVLTF	TGTGCCAGCAGTTTAGACAGTATCCGCTCTGGGGCCAACGTCCTGACTTTC
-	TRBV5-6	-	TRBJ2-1	CASSLGGAPSVYEQFF	TGTGCCAGCAGCTTGGGGGGGGCCCCTAGTGTGTATGAGCAGTTCTTC
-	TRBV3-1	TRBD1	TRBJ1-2	CASSQRTGAYGYTF	TGTGCCAGCAGCCAGCGGACAGGAGCTTATGGCTACACCTTC
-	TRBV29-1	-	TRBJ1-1	CSVLTVITEAFF	TGCAGCGTGTTGACAGTGATCACTGAAGCTTTCTTT
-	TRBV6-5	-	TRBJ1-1	CASSYRREHTEAFF	TGTGCCAGCAGTTATCGGAGGGAACACACTGAAGCTTTCTTT
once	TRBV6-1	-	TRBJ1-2	CASRGVQLTF	TGTGCCAGCAGGGGGGTACAGCTCACCTTC
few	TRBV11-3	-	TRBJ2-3	CASSLGLVATTDTQYF	TGTGCCAGCAGCTTAGGATTAGTAGCCACCACAGATACGCAGTATTTT
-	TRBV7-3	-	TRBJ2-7	CASSQGAGVTYEQYF	TGTGCCAGCAGCCAAGGGGCAGGGGTGACCTACGAGCAGTACTTC
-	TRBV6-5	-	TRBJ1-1	CASSYVRATEAFF	TGTGCCAGCAGTTACGTCCGGGCCACTGAAGCTTTCTTT
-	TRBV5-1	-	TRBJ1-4	CASSLEGNEKLFF	TGCGCCAGCAGCTTGGAGGGAAACGAAAAACTGTTTTTT
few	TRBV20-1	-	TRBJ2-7	CSATRDGTYEQYF	TGCAGTGCTACCCGGGACGGAACCTACGAGCAGTACTTC
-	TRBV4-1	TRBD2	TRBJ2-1	CASSYLIAGGAGEQFF	TGCGCCAGCAGCTACCTTATAGCGGGAGGGGCTGGTGAGCAGTTCTTC
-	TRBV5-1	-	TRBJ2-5	CASSLDIPEGPRETQYF	TGCGCCAGCAGCTTGGATATTCCTGAGGGGCCAAGGGAGACCCAGTACTTC
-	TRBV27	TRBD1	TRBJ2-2	CASSQDRVSGELFF	TGTGCCAGCAGTCAAGACAGGGTTTCGGGGGAGCTGTTTTTT
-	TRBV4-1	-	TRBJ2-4	CASSQDRGGSAKNIQYF	TGCGCCAGCAGCCAAGATCGGGGCGGGTCGGCAAAAAACATTCAGTACTTC
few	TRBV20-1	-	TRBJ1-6	CSASQGYNSPLHF	TGCAGTGCTAGCCAGGGCTATAATTCACCCCTCCACTTT
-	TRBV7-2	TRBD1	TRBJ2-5	CASSPLGQCQETQYF	TGTGCCAGCAGCCCCCTGGGACAGTGCCAAGAGACCCAGTACTTC
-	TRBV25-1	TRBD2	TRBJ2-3	CASSEYASGSRDTQYF	TGTGCCAGCAGTGAATATGCTAGCGGGAGCCGAGATACGCAGTATTTT
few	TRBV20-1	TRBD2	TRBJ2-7	CSATPGTSVYEQYF	TGCAGTGCCACACCCGGGACTAGTGTCTACGAGCAGTACTTC
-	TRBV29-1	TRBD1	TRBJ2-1	CSVHRDSYNEQFF	TGCAGCGTTCACCGGGACAGCTACAATGAGCAGTTCTTC